The clone carrying this T cell receptor beta chain appeared a single time. The target antigen is unknown. V shed 5 bases, J shed 4 bases, and the junction held 5 bases outside the gene matches. The length of the CDR3 is 14 residues. Construction of the TCRbeta library involved unique molecular identifiers. TCRdb re-analysed the PCR reads in MiXCR, keeping a single row per CDR3 protein. The sample includes 450,000 to 700,000 distinct CDR3 sequences, 25% to 30% seen only once; the top ten take around a third. This record comes from a study of T-cell reconstitution after alpha-beta-depleted transplantation in children. Points from the study as a whole: Where alpha-beta T cells came from about two months after transplant was reportedly several hundred expanded graft clones. Hyperexpanded clones declined; after one year, newly produced T cells mostly supplied diversity. Day-60 TCRbeta diversity that was high in some patients was derived from surviving recipient T cells and thymic progenitors.

The J gene is TRBJ1-5, the V gene TRBV12-3 or TRBV12-4, with 7 bases identical to TRBD1. The receptor was derived from a boy younger than two with Wiskott-Aldrich syndrome, due to receive a stem cell transplant. Sequenced material: PBMCs, taken before TCRalphabeta/CD19-depleted stem cell transplant. CDR3 protein: CASSGGTENQPQHF. DNA of the CDR3: TGTGCCAGCAGTGGGGGGACAGAGAATCAGCCCCAGCATTTT.